The count of the clone carrying this TCR beta chain is one. Antigen unknown. The J segment lost 8 bases and the V segment lost 5 bases, leaving 15 bases of the junction unmatched. This CDR3 comprises 16 residues. CDR1 is MGHDK, CDR2 SYGVNS, per germline. Sequencing was performed with immunoSEQ multiplex PCR; in TCRdb, only in-frame clones are kept and a portion is missing. The table lists 50,000 to 65,000 clones, approximately 80% of them singletons. This specimen belongs to a study of radiotherapy plus CTLA-4 blockade in lung cancer. Study results and caveats: TCR clones of tumor origin grew in blood after radiotherapy plus ipilimumab. In blood, early T cell clone dynamics reportedly predicted response best, together with interferon-beta.

The sequenced sample was peripheral blood, obtained from a patient treated with radiotherapy plus ipilimumab. The receptor was isolated from a human donor with non-small cell lung cancer whose response to radiotherapy plus ipilimumab could not be evaluated. The chain is built from TRBV25-1 and TRBJ2-1; 7 positions match TRBD2. The CDR3 nucleotides read TGTGCCAGCAGTCCCGGGATTGGGGGGGGGAGCCATGAGCAGTTCTTC. Its protein product is CASSPGIGGGSHEQFF.